The 29 T cell receptor beta chains below were found in one sample sequenced in a study of OX40 agonist ivuxolimab in advanced cancers. Sequencing was performed with immunoSEQ multiplex PCR; in TCRdb, only in-frame clones are kept and a portion is missing. The sample carries roughly 45,000 clones, approximately 88% recorded once. This specimen consisted of CD4+ or CD8+ T cells sorted from blood, obtained in a trial of the OX40 agonist ivuxolimab. The receptors were sampled from an adult with an advanced solid tumor such as melanoma, head and neck, liver or kidney cancer.

The chain carries TRBV4-2 and TRBJ1-5; D perhaps matches TRBD1 (5 bases). The V gene's germline CDR1 is LGHNA and CDR2 YNFKEQ. The CDR3 extends over 14 amino acids. Deletions cut 2 bases from V and 7 bases from J, with 12 bases between. The CDR3 is CASSQTPQGQPQHF. The DNA for the CDR3 is TGTGCCAGCAGCCAAACCCCGCAGGGCCAGCCCCAGCATTTT.

The chain combines TRBV28 with TRBJ1-2; D gene uncertain. V lost 2 bases to trimming and J lost 6 bases, with 10 bases between them. CDR1 and CDR2 from the germline V gene are MDHEN and SYDVKM. This CDR3 contains 13 residues. CDR3 bases: TGTGCCAGCAGTTTAGGGGTAGCGGATGGCTACACCTTC. Translation: CASSLGVADGYTF.

The genes are TRBV11-2 and TRBJ2-3; 9 bases match TRBD2. Trimming removed 5 bases from V and 4 bases from J; junction bases left unmatched: 19. This CDR3 is 19 amino acids long. Germline V gene lookup returns CDR1 SGHAT and CDR2 FQNNGV. The CDR3 sequence is CASSRPGWREGRHADTQYF. The CDR3, as DNA: TGTGCCAGCAGCCGACCCGGATGGCGGGAGGGCCGGCATGCAGATACGCAGTATTTT.

This chain joins TRBV15 and TRBJ2-1, with D unresolved. The V gene's germline CDR1 is LNHNV and CDR2 YYDKDF (reference sequence). Trimming took off 1 base at V and 0 bases at J, with 4 bases between the two ends. There are 14 residues in the CDR3. CDR3 sequence: CATSRASSYNEQFF. In nucleotides, the CDR3 is TGTGCCACCAGCAGAGCCAGCTCCTACAATGAGCAGTTCTTC.

This clone was detected once. The junction departs from germline at one end; a sequencing error may be responsible. V usage is TRBV7-6 and J usage is TRBJ2-7, with D uncertain. The V gene's germline CDR1 is SGHVS and CDR2 FNYEAQ. The CDR3 sequence is 13 residues long. The CDR3 here is CASSLKGSDERYF. The CDR3 region has the DNA TGTGCCAGCAGCTTAAAGGGATCAGACGAGCGGTACTTC.

This rearrangement joins TRBV10-2 to TRBJ2-7; possibly TRBD2 for D (5 bases). This CDR3 has 13 amino acids. Looked up from germline, CDR1 is WSHSY and CDR2 is SAAADI. V dropped 2 bases and J dropped 5 bases, with 10 bases sitting between them. In nucleotides, the CDR3 is TGCGCCAGCAGTGAGGAGGAGGAAGACGAGCAGTACTTC. Protein sequence: CASSEEEEDEQYF.

The chain employs TRBV5-1 and TRBJ1-1; D not resolved. Germline lookup yields CDR1 SGHRS and CDR2 YFSETQ. Trimming removed 1 base from V and 4 bases from J, with 8 bases in between. The length of the CDR3 is 13 residues. CDR3 sequence (DNA): TGCGCCAGCAGCTTGTCCGGAGCCACTGAAGCTTTCTTT. Residues: CASSLSGATEAFF.

Concerning this clone itself: Other DNA variants within this sample encode the same CDR3. V and J are TRBV6-5 and TRBJ2-7, with D hard to call. This CDR3 has 12 residues. The V end lost 6 bases, the J end lost 4 bases, and 10 bases lay between the germline ends. Germline-derived CDR1 and CDR2 are MNHEY and SVGAGI. CDR3 coding DNA: TGTGCCAGCAGCCCTGATGGGTACGAGCAGTACTTC. Protein: CASSPDGYEQYF.

This clone was counted a few times. The chain joins TRBV2 to TRBJ2-5; D is undetermined. The CDR3 extends over 11 amino acids. In germline, CDR1 is SNHLY, CDR2 FYNNEI. V lost 3 bases to trimming and J lost 5 bases, with 4 bases between them. The CDR3: CASSDYETQYF. The CDR3 DNA follows: TGTGCCAGCAGTGACTACGAGACCCAGTACTTC.

The rearrangement uses TRBV5-4 and TRBJ2-7; D may be TRBD1 or TRBD2 (5 bases each). The CDR3 has 15 residues. Per germline, CDR1 SGHNT and CDR2 YYREEE (reference sequence). The V end was cut by 4 bases, the J end by 4 bases, with 18 bases between. The CDR3 sequence is CASSRSPGDVYEQYF. The CDR3, as DNA: TGTGCCAGCAGCCGTTCTCCCGGGGACGTATACGAGCAGTACTTC.

The rearrangement uses TRBV19 and TRBJ2-7; TRBD1 aligns across 8 bases. CDR1 LNHDA and CDR2 SQIVND come from the germline V gene (reference sequence). V shed 10 bases and J 4 bases; nucleotides not matched to a gene: 6. This CDR3 spans 12 amino acids. For the CDR3, the DNA is TGTGCCACTGGACAGGGACTGTACGAGCAGTACTTC. This encodes CATGQGLYEQYF.

The chain is built from TRBV7-8 and TRBJ2-5, with a possible D match to TRBD1 (5 bases). V was clipped by 4 bases and J by 5 bases, with 14 bases between them. Per germline, CDR1 SGHVS and CDR2 FQNEAQ. The CDR3 is 14 amino acids. CDR3 DNA sequence: TGTGCCAGCAGCTCCGCACAGGTCCCGGAGACCCAGTACTTC. Translating gives CASSSAQVPETQYF.

The genes are TRBV7-8 and TRBJ2-5; no firm D call. Per germline, CDR1 SGHVS and CDR2 FQNEAQ. Trimming shortened V by 1 base and J by 1 base, and 7 bases separated the two germline ends. The CDR3 is 14 residues long. Written as DNA, the CDR3 is TGTGCCAGCAGCTTAGGGTACAGCCAAGAGACCCAGTACTTC. Protein sequence: CASSLGYSQETQYF.

V gene TRBV18 combines with J gene TRBJ1-1; tentatively, D is TRBD1 (5 bases). The V end was cut by 5 bases, the J end by 1 base, with 11 bases between. The germline V gene encodes CDR1 KGHSH and CDR2 LQKENI. The CDR3 extends over 14 amino acids. CDR3 DNA: TGTGCCAGCTCAGAGAGACAGAGGAACACTGAAGCTTTCTTT. Protein sequence: CASSERQRNTEAFF.

The chain joins TRBV9 to TRBJ2-2; the D gene is possibly TRBD2 (7 bases). V was cut by 2 bases and J by 7 bases, with 18 bases left in between. The V gene's germline CDR1 is SGDLS and CDR2 YYNGEE. The CDR3 has 16 amino acids. CDR3 loop: CASSVSSGGLGGELFF. The CDR3 DNA follows: TGTGCCAGCAGCGTTTCCTCGGGGGGCCTCGGCGGGGAGCTGTTTTTT.

V usage is TRBV11-3 and J usage is TRBJ2-1, with 13 bases fitting TRBD2. This CDR3 region has 17 residues. Trimming took 1 base from V and 1 from J; bases not matched to a gene: 1. Germline V gene sequence: CDR1 SGHNT, CDR2 YENEEA. The CDR3 spells CASSLGLAGGSYNEQFF. CDR3 in DNA: TGTGCCAGCAGCTTAGGACTAGCGGGAGGTTCCTACAATGAGCAGTTCTTC.

This chain links TRBV7-8 with TRBJ2-3; possible D gene TRBD1, 6 bases. Germline assignment: CDR1 SGHVS and CDR2 FQNEAQ. This CDR3 contains 15 residues. Trimming stripped 5 bases from V and 2 bases from J, with 14 bases between. The DNA of the CDR3 is TGTGCCAGCAGCCCGGACAGATCTTACACAGATACGCAGTATTTT. Protein: CASSPDRSYTDTQYF.

The chain carries TRBV7-2 and TRBJ1-4; D is unclear. V lost 1 base, J lost 0 bases, and 12 bases lay in between. The length of the CDR3 is 17 residues. The V gene's germline CDR1 is SGHTA and CDR2 FQGNSA. CDR3 bases: TGTGCCAGCAGCTTAGTAGGGTCGGTCGCAACTAATGAAAAACTGTTTTTT. Amino acids: CASSLVGSVATNEKLFF.

The chain couples TRBV28 to TRBJ2-5; D ambiguous. V lost 9 bases and J 4 bases, leaving 18 bases between the germline ends. This CDR3 is built from 14 residues. Germline loops: CDR1 MDHEN, CDR2 SYDVKM. The CDR3 protein is CASDDALSAETQYF. The CDR3 DNA is TGTGCCAGTGACGATGCCTTGTCTGCAGAGACCCAGTACTTC.

This clone was recorded a few times. V and J are TRBV2 and TRBJ2-7; D assignment may be TRBD1 or TRBD2 (6 bases each). Germline V gives CDR1 SNHLY, CDR2 FYNNEI. CDR3 size: 16 residues. The ends were cut back, 4 bases at V and 1 base at J, with 17 bases in the middle. Here the CDR3 reads CASSVRGQGSSYEQYF. CDR3 coding DNA: TGTGCCAGCAGTGTCCGGGGGCAGGGATCTTCCTACGAGCAGTACTTC.

The rearrangement joins TRBV10-3 to TRBJ2-7, with 10 bases identical to TRBD1. CDR1 and CDR2 from the germline V gene are ENHRY and SYGVKD. J lost 1 base, V lost 8 bases, and 2 bases had no gene match. The CDR3 has 13 amino acids. CDR3: CAIGTGASYEQYF. The CDR3 nucleotides are TGTGCCATCGGGACAGGGGCATCCTACGAGCAGTACTTC.

The chain has TRBV5-6 and TRBJ1-1; no clear D gene. Germline values: CDR1 SGHDT, CDR2 YYEEEE. V lost 3 bases and J lost 11, with 20 bases in between. This CDR3 has 14 amino acids. Written as DNA, the CDR3 is TGTGCCAGCAGCTCCTCCCGAGGATGGCGATCGGCTTTCTTT. As protein: CASSSSRGWRSAFF.

The gene calls are TRBV11-3 and TRBJ2-7, with TRBD2 as a possible D gene (6 bases). Trimming removed 6 bases from V and 1 base from J, with 7 bases in between. The CDR3 has 12 amino acids. Germline values: CDR1 SGHNT, CDR2 YENEEA. CDR3: CASREGSYEQYF. Written as DNA, the CDR3 is TGTGCCAGCAGGGAGGGGTCCTACGAGCAGTACTTC.

The chain is built from TRBV23-1 and TRBJ1-1, with TRBD1 matching over 7 bases. TRBV23-1 is an ORF, and what it does is uncertain. The CDR3 runs 12 residues. V was clipped by 6 bases and J by 13 bases; unmatched bases: 11. The CDR3 region is CASREDRWSDFF. CDR3 nucleotide sequence: TGCGCCAGCAGGGAGGACAGGTGGTCGGATTTCTTT.

This clone was seen only a few times. This sequence joins TRBV7-9 and TRBJ1-2, with 7 nucleotides matching TRBD1. Germline V gene data show CDR1 as SEHNR and CDR2 as FQNEAQ (reference sequence). V lost 3 bases and J lost 8; bases outside the gene matches: 3. The CDR3 is 12 residues long. CDR3: CASSFRGQGYTF. The CDR3 nucleotides are TGTGCCAGCAGCTTTAGGGGGCAGGGCTACACCTTC.

The chain uses TRBV27 and TRBJ2-5; D is possibly TRBD1 or TRBD2 (6 bases each). From germline, CDR1 is MNHEY and CDR2 SMNVEV (reference sequence). The CDR3 length is 13 residues. V lost 3 bases and J 8 bases, leaving 13 bases between the germline ends. CDR3 sequence reads: CASSFGGGSTQYF. The CDR3 coding sequence is TGTGCCAGCAGTTTTGGAGGGGGGAGTACCCAGTACTTC.

This clone counts as medium-sized. This sequence joins TRBV6-4 and TRBJ2-1, with 9 bases fitting TRBD2. The CDR3 has 15 residues. Per germline, CDR1 MRHNA and CDR2 SNTAGT. V lost 1 base to trimming and J lost 9 bases; unmatched junction nucleotides: 7. The CDR3 nucleotides read TGTGCCAGCAGTGACTTAGCGGGGGAGGTCGGTGAGCAGTTCTTC. Translation gives CASSDLAGEVGEQFF.

This chain links TRBV6-1 with TRBJ2-6; D is undetermined. The CDR3 length is 15 residues. The germline gives CDR1 MNHNS, CDR2 SASEGT. V gave up 7 bases and J gave up 0 bases, with 10 bases separating them. The CDR3 loop reads CASTYRYSGANVLTF. CDR3 DNA sequence: TGTGCCAGCACGTATAGATACTCTGGGGCCAACGTCCTGACTTTC.

The V and J genes are TRBV4-1 and TRBJ2-3; D assignment may be TRBD1 or TRBD2 (6 bases each). V was cut by 0 bases and J by 6 bases, with 13 bases left in between. CDR1 and CDR2 (germline): MGHRA, YSYEKL. The CDR3 length is 15 residues. CDR3 coding DNA: TGCGCCAGCAGCCAAGAAGGGAGAGGGGGGGATACGCAGTATTTT. Translating gives CASSQEGRGGDTQYF.